The clone carrying this TCR beta chain was detected a few times. Unique molecular identifiers were affixed to single, distinct cDNA molecules. MiXCR, applied by TCRdb to the 5' RACE reads, yields one record per CDR3 protein. The sample records some 77,000 distinct CDR3 sequences, 8.5% to 10% being singletons. These data come from a study of early T cells in non-severe SARS-CoV-2 infection. About the research overall: Chains from this unsorted whole-blood bulk RNA could not be paired.

With 4 bases removed from V and 2 bases from J, the gap between germline ends came to 12 bases. The CDR3 contains 15 residues. CDR1 and CDR2 (germline): MDHEN, SYDVKM. Specimen: whole blood. This clonotype was obtained from an adult who was a healthcare worker with PCR-confirmed SARS-CoV-2 infection or an uninfected control (not recorded which). The V gene is TRBV28, the J gene TRBJ1-5; TRBD1 might be the D (5 bases). For the CDR3, the DNA is TGTGCCAGCAGTTCTCAGCAGGGTGGCAATCAGCCCCAGCATTTT. Its protein is CASSSQQGGNQPQHF.